The present T cell receptor (beta chain) was sequenced within a study of cytotoxic CD8 clonotypes in ibrutinib-treated CLL. TCRdb keeps only in-frame clones here, not all; method: immunoSEQ multiplex PCR. Among about 120,000 clones listed, roughly 88% were seen once. Study outcomes and limitations: Sampling of sustained-remission and progressing patients occurred at differing times.

As regards this clone: The antigen remains undetermined.

The CDR3 has 12 amino acids. The ends were cut back, 2 bases at V and 6 bases at J, with 6 bases in the middle. Germline CDR1 reads SGHTA; CDR2 reads FQGNSA. V gene TRBV7-2 combines with J gene TRBJ2-3; D gene uncertain. The sample in question was PBMCs, obtained after 24 months of ibrutinib treatment. This receptor was obtained from a human donor with chronic lymphocytic leukemia. The CDR3 protein is CASSLIGDTQYF. The DNA for the CDR3 is TGTGCCAGCAGCTTAATAGGGGATACGCAGTATTTT.